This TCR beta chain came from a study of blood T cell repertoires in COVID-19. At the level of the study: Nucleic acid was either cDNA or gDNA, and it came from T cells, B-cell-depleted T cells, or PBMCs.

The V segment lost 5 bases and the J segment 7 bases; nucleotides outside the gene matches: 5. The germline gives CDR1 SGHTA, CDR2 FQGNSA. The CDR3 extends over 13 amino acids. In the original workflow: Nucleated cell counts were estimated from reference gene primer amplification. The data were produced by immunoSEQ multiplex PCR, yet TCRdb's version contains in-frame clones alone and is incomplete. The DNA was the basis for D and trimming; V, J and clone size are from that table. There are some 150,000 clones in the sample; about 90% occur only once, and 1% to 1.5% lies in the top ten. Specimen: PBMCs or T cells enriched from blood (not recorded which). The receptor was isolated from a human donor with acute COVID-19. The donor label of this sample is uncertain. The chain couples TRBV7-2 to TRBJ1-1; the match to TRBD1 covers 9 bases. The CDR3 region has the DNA TGTGCCAGCAGCCTCGGGACAGGGAATGAAGCTTTCTTT. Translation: CASSLGTGNEAFF.